A selection of T cell receptor beta chains follows, all from one sample in a study of T cells in Graves' hyperthyroidism and ophthalmopathy. TCRdb processed the multiplex PCR reads anew with MiXCR; each CDR3 protein has one entry. This sample has hundreds of thousands of distinct CDR3 sequences, with about 15% found just once. Material: blood. Receptor source: a woman aged 55-75 years with Graves' ophthalmopathy. CDR3s include the opening cysteine and the closing phenylalanine or tryptophan. The order of the fields is CDR3 protein, CDR3 DNA, J gene, D gene, clone size, V gene. The D gene is left open where the match is weak. Only some rows state a clone size, as once, few, many or a class for expanded clones.

CSVVLRRGDTEAFF,TGCAGCGTTGTTCTCAGACGGGGAGACACTGAAGCTTTCTTT,TRBJ1-1,.,few,TRBV29-1
CASSPDSMATQYF,TGTGCCAGCAGCCCGGACTCCATGGCGACCCAGTACTTC,TRBJ2-5,.,few,TRBV5-6
CATSAGQGSYGYTF,TGTGCCACCTCGGCGGGACAGGGAAGTTATGGCTACACCTTC,TRBJ1-2,TRBD1,many,TRBV28
CASSVGLAGVPGELFF,TGTGCCAGCAGTGTGGGACTAGCGGGAGTGCCCGGGGAGCTGTTTTTT,TRBJ2-2,TRBD2,few,TRBV25-1
CASSSTGGDGYTF,TGCGCCAGCAGCTCGACAGGGGGCGATGGCTACACCTTC,TRBJ1-2,TRBD1,many,TRBV5-1
CGSSQVGARTEAFF,TGTGGGAGCAGCCAAGTGGGGGCTAGGACTGAAGCTTTCTTT,TRBJ1-1,.,.,TRBV3-1
CAISESGPGEQFF,TGTGCCATCAGTGAGTCGGGCCCCGGTGAGCAGTTCTTC,TRBJ2-1,.,.,TRBV10-3
CASSLAGSNYGYTF,TGTGCCAGCAGCTTAGCCGGATCTAACTATGGCTACACCTTC,TRBJ1-2,.,few,TRBV7-9
CASSFPSGGGYTDTQYF,TGTGCCAGCAGCTTCCCTTCTGGAGGGGGCTACACAGATACGCAGTATTTT,TRBJ2-3,.,many,TRBV7-8
CASGLAGGSDTQYF,TGTGCCAGCGGCTTAGCGGGAGGATCAGATACGCAGTATTTT,TRBJ2-3,TRBD2,many,TRBV28
CASSPGGTADSYEQFF,TGCGCCAGCAGCCCCGGAGGGACGGCTGATTCCTACGAGCAGTTCTTC,TRBJ2-1,.,few,TRBV5-1
CASSVGTLQETQYF,TGTGCCAGCAGCGTAGGGACACTCCAAGAGACCCAGTACTTC,TRBJ2-5,.,.,TRBV9
CASSVASYSTDTQYF,TGTGCCAGCAGCGTAGCGAGCTATAGCACAGATACGCAGTATTTT,TRBJ2-3,.,few,TRBV9
CASSSSGPSGYEQYF,TGCGCCAGCAGCTCCTCCGGCCCTAGCGGCTACGAGCAGTACTTC,TRBJ2-7,TRBD2,many,TRBV5-1
CASSTQAGRETQYF,TGTGCCAGTAGTACCCAAGCGGGACGAGAGACCCAGTACTTC,TRBJ2-5,TRBD2,few,TRBV19
CASSFRPQYSYNEQFF,TGTGCCAGCAGCTTCCGCCCTCAGTATTCCTACAATGAGCAGTTCTTC,TRBJ2-1,.,many,TRBV28
CASSLGQRYNEQFF,TGCGCCAGCAGCTTGGGACAGCGTTACAATGAGCAGTTCTTC,TRBJ2-1,.,many,TRBV5-1
CASRTLPEGVNQPQHF,TGTGCCAGCAGGACCCTCCCTGAAGGGGTCAATCAGCCCCAGCATTTT,TRBJ1-5,.,.,TRBV25-1
CSAPSRTGSNTEAFF,TGCAGTGCTCCCTCTCGGACAGGCTCGAACACTGAAGCTTTCTTT,TRBJ1-1,TRBD1,many,TRBV20-1
CASSLTGSYEQYF,TGCGCCAGCAGCTTAACAGGGTCCTACGAGCAGTACTTC,TRBJ2-7,.,many,TRBV5-1
CASSQAWTSGYEQYF,TGCGCCAGCAGCCAAGCGTGGACTAGCGGGTACGAGCAGTACTTC,TRBJ2-7,TRBD2,once,TRBV4-1
CASSFTSAEAFF,TGTGCCAGCAGCTTCACTAGTGCTGAAGCTTTCTTT,TRBJ1-1,.,.,TRBV5-6
CASSLAQGAAYNEQFF,TGTGCCAGCAGTCTCGCCCAGGGGGCGGCCTACAATGAGCAGTTCTTC,TRBJ2-1,TRBD1,few,TRBV27